The rows below give T cell receptor beta chains drawn from one sample of a study of blood T cell repertoires in COVID-19. Sequenced by immunoSEQ multiplex PCR; TCRdb stores in-frame clones only, minus some. The sample has approximately 70,000 clones, around 79% seen once. Material: peripheral blood. The receptors stem from an elderly woman with active or convalescent COVID-19. The CDR3 runs from the conserved cysteine through the conserved F or W. Fields, in order: clone size, J gene, V gene, D gene, CDR3 protein, CDR3 DNA. D genes are given only for firm matches. For some rows the clone size is stated as once, few or many, or as a class when expanded; others skip it.

clone size: NA; J gene: TRBJ2-5; V gene: TRBV5-1; D gene: TRBD2; CDR3 protein: CASSLAGGPWETQYF; CDR3 DNA: TGCGCCAGCAGCTTAGCGGGGGGGCCCTGGGAGACCCAGTACTTC
clone size: NA; J gene: TRBJ2-3; V gene: TRBV2; D gene: NA; CDR3 protein: CASRQSTDTQYF; CDR3 DNA: TGTGCCAGCAGACAGAGCACAGATACGCAGTATTTT
clone size: NA; J gene: TRBJ2-5; V gene: TRBV6-2/TRBV6-3; D gene: TRBD2; CDR3 protein: CASSSITTSREETQYF; CDR3 DNA: TGTGCCAGCAGTTCGATCACGACTAGCCGGGAAGAGACCCAGTACTTC
clone size: NA; J gene: TRBJ2-3; V gene: TRBV18; D gene: TRBD2; CDR3 protein: CASSPGRGVTDTQYF; CDR3 DNA: TGTGCCAGCTCACCAGGCCGGGGGGTCACAGATACGCAGTATTTT
clone size: NA; J gene: TRBJ2-1; V gene: TRBV6-5; D gene: TRBD1; CDR3 protein: CASSLDRGAYNEQFF; CDR3 DNA: TGTGCCAGCAGTTTGGACAGGGGGGCATACAATGAGCAGTTCTTC
clone size: once; J gene: TRBJ2-1; V gene: TRBV24-1; D gene: TRBD2; CDR3 protein: CATSDPPTSGNEQFF; CDR3 DNA: TGTGCCACCAGTGATCCCCCGACTAGCGGCAATGAGCAGTTCTTC
clone size: NA; J gene: TRBJ2-1; V gene: TRBV7-9; D gene: TRBD2; CDR3 protein: CASSLMLAVYNEQFF; CDR3 DNA: TGTGCCAGCAGCCTGATGCTAGCGGTATACAATGAGCAGTTCTTC
clone size: once; J gene: TRBJ1-2; V gene: TRBV28; D gene: TRBD1; CDR3 protein: CASRTGGDYGYTF; CDR3 DNA: TGTGCCAGCAGGACAGGGGGCGACTATGGCTACACCTTC
clone size: NA; J gene: TRBJ2-7; V gene: TRBV18; D gene: NA; CDR3 protein: CASSGWTVDEQYF; CDR3 DNA: TGTGCCAGCTCGGGGTGGACAGTGGACGAGCAGTACTTC
clone size: NA; J gene: TRBJ2-3; V gene: TRBV15; D gene: TRBD2; CDR3 protein: CATSRSRGEWTKTDTQYF; CDR3 DNA: TGTGCCACCAGCCGGTCGCGGGGGGAGTGGACGAAGACAGATACGCAGTATTTT
clone size: NA; J gene: TRBJ1-1; V gene: TRBV6-5; D gene: TRBD1; CDR3 protein: CASTWGQWNTEAFF; CDR3 DNA: TGTGCCAGCACCTGGGGACAGTGGAACACTGAAGCTTTCTTT
clone size: NA; J gene: TRBJ2-1; V gene: TRBV11-2; D gene: TRBD2; CDR3 protein: CASRPSSGRINEQFF; CDR3 DNA: TGTGCCAGCAGGCCTTCTAGCGGGAGGATCAATGAGCAGTTCTTC
clone size: NA; J gene: TRBJ1-2; V gene: TRBV6-2/TRBV6-3; D gene: NA; CDR3 protein: CASSFRSGTNPRYTF; CDR3 DNA: TGTGCCAGCAGTTTCCGGTCCGGGACTAACCCTCGCTACACCTTC
clone size: NA; J gene: TRBJ1-4; V gene: TRBV30; D gene: TRBD1; CDR3 protein: CAWSVGTGGGGLFF; CDR3 DNA: TGTGCCTGGAGTGTAGGGACAGGGGGCGGGGGACTGTTTTTT
clone size: few; J gene: TRBJ1-5; V gene: TRBV6-5; D gene: TRBD1; CDR3 protein: CASSYGGQYNQPQHF; CDR3 DNA: TGTGCCAGCAGTTACGGGGGACAGTACAATCAGCCCCAGCATTTT
clone size: NA; J gene: TRBJ2-1; V gene: TRBV9; D gene: NA; CDR3 protein: CASSATETNYNEQFF; CDR3 DNA: TGTGCCAGCAGCGCGACAGAAACTAACTACAATGAGCAGTTCTTC
clone size: once; J gene: TRBJ1-4; V gene: TRBV28; D gene: TRBD1; CDR3 protein: CASMNDRGKEKLFF; CDR3 DNA: TGTGCCAGTATGAACGACAGGGGGAAGGAAAAACTGTTTTTT
clone size: few; J gene: TRBJ2-3; V gene: TRBV19; D gene: NA; CDR3 protein: CASSPTGSDTQYF; CDR3 DNA: TGTGCCAGTAGTCCCACAGGGTCAGATACGCAGTATTTT
clone size: NA; J gene: TRBJ2-2; V gene: TRBV7-2; D gene: NA; CDR3 protein: CASSFDGVNTGELFF; CDR3 DNA: TGTGCCAGCAGCTTCGACGGGGTTAACACCGGGGAGCTGTTTTTT
clone size: NA; J gene: TRBJ2-1; V gene: TRBV19; D gene: TRBD2; CDR3 protein: CASSRAQTSGRVATEQFF; CDR3 DNA: TGTGCCAGTAGTAGGGCGCAGACTAGCGGGAGAGTAGCTACTGAGCAGTTCTTC
clone size: NA; J gene: TRBJ2-5; V gene: TRBV7-2; D gene: TRBD1; CDR3 protein: CASGRGQGETQYF; CDR3 DNA: TGTGCCAGCGGGAGGGGACAGGGAGAGACCCAGTACTTC
clone size: NA; J gene: TRBJ2-7; V gene: TRBV6-2/TRBV6-3; D gene: NA; CDR3 protein: CASSRSGTKVPYEQYF; CDR3 DNA: TGTGCCAGCAGTAGATCCGGGACAAAAGTTCCCTACGAGCAGTACTTC
clone size: few; J gene: TRBJ1-2; V gene: TRBV5-1; D gene: NA; CDR3 protein: CASSFLPGGSYGYTF; CDR3 DNA: TGCGCCAGCAGCTTCCTGCCCGGGGGATCCTATGGCTACACCTTC
clone size: NA; J gene: TRBJ2-7; V gene: TRBV5-6; D gene: TRBD2; CDR3 protein: CASSGATGGEQYF; CDR3 DNA: TGTGCCAGCAGCGGGGCTACGGGAGGCGAGCAGTACTTC
clone size: few; J gene: TRBJ1-2; V gene: TRBV5-5; D gene: NA; CDR3 protein: CASSLSRDQGYTF; CDR3 DNA: TGTGCCAGCAGCTTAAGCAGGGATCAAGGCTACACCTTC
clone size: NA; J gene: TRBJ2-7; V gene: TRBV7-2; D gene: TRBD1; CDR3 protein: CASSRGQESYEQYF; CDR3 DNA: TGTGCCAGCAGCAGGGGACAGGAGTCCTACGAGCAGTACTTC
clone size: NA; J gene: TRBJ1-3; V gene: TRBV5-1; D gene: NA; CDR3 protein: CASSLSPGNTIYF; CDR3 DNA: TGCGCCAGCAGCTTGAGCCCGGGAAACACCATATATTTT
clone size: NA; J gene: TRBJ2-2; V gene: TRBV18; D gene: NA; CDR3 protein: CASSLALTNTGELFF; CDR3 DNA: TGTGCCAGCTCCCTCGCACTTACGAACACCGGGGAGCTGTTTTTT
clone size: NA; J gene: TRBJ1-5; V gene: TRBV2; D gene: TRBD1; CDR3 protein: CASSLGQGGGPYSNQPQHF; CDR3 DNA: TGTGCCAGCAGTCTTGGACAGGGAGGGGGTCCTTATAGCAATCAGCCCCAGCATTTT
clone size: NA; J gene: TRBJ1-4; V gene: TRBV30; D gene: TRBD1; CDR3 protein: CAWSPGTGVNEKLFF; CDR3 DNA: TGTGCCTGGAGTCCAGGGACAGGGGTTAATGAAAAACTGTTTTTT
clone size: NA; J gene: TRBJ1-1; V gene: TRBV6-5; D gene: NA; CDR3 protein: CASTGGGMRFTEAFF; CDR3 DNA: TGTGCCAGCACCGGTGGAGGGATGCGTTTCACTGAAGCTTTCTTT
clone size: NA; J gene: TRBJ1-6; V gene: TRBV6-1; D gene: NA; CDR3 protein: CASSELLWEGYSPLHF; CDR3 DNA: TGTGCCAGCAGTGAACTTCTCTGGGAGGGGTATTCACCCCTCCACTTT
clone size: NA; J gene: TRBJ2-6; V gene: TRBV5-1; D gene: NA; CDR3 protein: CASSLGDSGANVLTF; CDR3 DNA: TGCGCCAGCAGCTTGGGAGACTCTGGGGCCAACGTCCTGACTTTC
clone size: once; J gene: TRBJ2-2; V gene: TRBV10-1; D gene: TRBD1; CDR3 protein: CASRGQALTGELFF; CDR3 DNA: TGCGCCAGCCGGGGACAGGCGCTCACCGGGGAGCTGTTTTTT
clone size: NA; J gene: TRBJ2-7; V gene: TRBV21-1; D gene: NA; CDR3 protein: CASSKVRRGVLSYEQYF; CDR3 DNA: TGTGCCAGCAGCAAAGTTCGCAGGGGCGTTCTCTCCTACGAGCAGTACTTC